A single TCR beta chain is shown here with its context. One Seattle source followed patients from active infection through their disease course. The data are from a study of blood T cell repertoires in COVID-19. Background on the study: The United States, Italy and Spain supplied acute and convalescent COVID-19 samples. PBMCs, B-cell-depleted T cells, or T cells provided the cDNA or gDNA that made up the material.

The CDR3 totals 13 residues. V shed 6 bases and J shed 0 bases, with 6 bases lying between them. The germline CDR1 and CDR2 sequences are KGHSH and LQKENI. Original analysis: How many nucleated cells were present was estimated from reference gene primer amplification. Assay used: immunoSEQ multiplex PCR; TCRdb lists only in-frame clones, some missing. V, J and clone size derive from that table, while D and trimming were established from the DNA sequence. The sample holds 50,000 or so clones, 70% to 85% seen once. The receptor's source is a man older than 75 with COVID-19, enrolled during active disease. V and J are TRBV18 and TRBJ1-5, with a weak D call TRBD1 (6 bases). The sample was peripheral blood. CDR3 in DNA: TGTGCCAGCTCGGACAGTAGCAATCAGCCCCAGCATTTT. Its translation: CASSDSSNQPQHF.